The source of this T cell receptor (beta chain) is a study of cytomegalovirus exposure and HLA in healthy donors. The study, taken as a whole, reports: Later analysis demonstrated an association between a missense DCLRE1C variant and TCR beta V- and J-gene trimming.

PCR primers comprised 60 Vbeta and 13 Jbeta primers. Profiling relied on immunoSEQ multiplex PCR, and the TCRdb table lists in-frame clones only, not all of them. The repertoire holds around 130,000 clones, with approximately 88% as singletons. Germline V gives CDR1 SEHNR, CDR2 FQNEAQ (reference sequence). CDR3 length: 17 amino acids. Comment on this clone: Its specificity is unknown.

While unrecorded immune exposures were likely, the donors were nominally healthy when sampled. The source is a woman aged 35 to 49 in good health and CMV-seronegative. Source material: PBMCs. The gene calls are TRBV7-9 and TRBJ2-5; 15 positions match TRBD2. The end of the DNA fits TRBJ2-7 better, so the J call may be wrong. The CDR3 sequence: CASSNGTSGGSSYEQYF. CDR3 coding DNA: TGTGCCAGCAGCAATGGGACTAGCGGGGGGAGCTCCTACGAGCAGTACTTC.